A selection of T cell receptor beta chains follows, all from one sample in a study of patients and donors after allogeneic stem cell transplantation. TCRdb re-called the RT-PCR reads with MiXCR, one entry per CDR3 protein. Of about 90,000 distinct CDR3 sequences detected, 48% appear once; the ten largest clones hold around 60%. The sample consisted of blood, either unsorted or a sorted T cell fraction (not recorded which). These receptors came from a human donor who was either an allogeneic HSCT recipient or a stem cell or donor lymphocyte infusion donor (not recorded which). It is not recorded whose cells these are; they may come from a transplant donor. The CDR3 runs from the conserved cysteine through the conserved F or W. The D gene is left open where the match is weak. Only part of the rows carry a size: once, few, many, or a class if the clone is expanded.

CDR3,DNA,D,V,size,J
CASSPGTGFNQPQHF,TGTGCCAGCAGCCCCGGGACAGGCTTCAATCAGCCCCAGCATTTT,TRBD1,TRBV7-2,few,TRBJ1-5
CASSSHMGPNGQPQHF,TGTGCCAGCAGTTCACATATGGGCCCCAATGGTCAGCCCCAGCATTTT,NA,TRBV28,NA,TRBJ1-5
CASSLPYGGLYNEQFF,TGTGCCAGCAGTTTACCCTACGGGGGACTATACAATGAGCAGTTCTTC,TRBD2,TRBV27,NA,TRBJ2-1
CASSLNRMNTEAFF,TGCGCCAGCAGCCTAAACAGGATGAACACTGAAGCTTTCTTT,NA,TRBV4-3,many,TRBJ1-1
CSARDSGGGNEKLFF,TGCAGTGCTAGGGATTCAGGGGGGGGAAATGAAAAACTGTTTTTT,TRBD1,TRBV20-1,once,TRBJ1-4
CSARLRSGNTIYF,TGCAGCGCCCGTCTCCGCTCTGGAAACACCATATATTTT,NA,TRBV29-1,NA,TRBJ1-3
CASSQIGTGGEKLFF,TGTGCCAGCAGCCAAATCGGGACAGGGGGCGAAAAACTGTTTTTT,TRBD1,TRBV14,few,TRBJ1-4
CASRSQDNYEQYF,TGTGCCAGCAGATCACAGGATAACTACGAGCAGTACTTC,NA,TRBV9,NA,TRBJ2-7
CAISEFNEQFF,TGTGCCATCAGTGAATTCAATGAGCAGTTCTTC,NA,TRBV10-3,once,TRBJ2-1
CASSYSLFGNQPQHF,TGTGCCAGCAGTTACTCACTATTCGGGAACCAGCCCCAGCATTTT,NA,TRBV6-2/TRBV6-3,NA,TRBJ1-5
CSASTGTLIEKLFF,TGCAGTGCTAGTACCGGGACGTTAATTGAAAAACTGTTTTTT,NA,TRBV20-1,NA,TRBJ1-4
CASSKGVRGSPLHF,TGTGCCAGCAGCAAAGGTGTCAGGGGCTCACCCCTCCACTTT,NA,TRBV21-1,NA,TRBJ1-6
CASSQEIPRNTGELFF,TGTGCCAGCAGCCAAGAGATACCTAGAAACACCGGGGAGCTGTTTTTT,NA,TRBV4-2,NA,TRBJ2-2
CASSPLDVGDGYTF,TGTGCCAGCAGCCCACTGGACGTAGGCGATGGCTACACCTTC,NA,TRBV28,NA,TRBJ1-2
CASAPQTDRGQETQYF,TGTGCTAGTGCCCCCCAAACAGACAGGGGGCAAGAGACCCAGTACTTC,TRBD1,TRBV12-5,NA,TRBJ2-5
CASSSWGYGYTF,TGTGCCAGCAGTTCCTGGGGCTATGGCTACACCTTC,NA,TRBV28,few,TRBJ1-2
CASSSNRAANNSPLHF,TGTGCCAGCAGTTCCAACAGGGCAGCTAATAATTCACCCCTCCACTTT,NA,TRBV6-5,NA,TRBJ1-6
CASSGGTSGYEQYF,TGTGCCAGCAGCGGCGGGACTAGCGGGTACGAGCAGTACTTC,TRBD2,TRBV6-6,few,TRBJ2-7
CASSRVLGSTYYGYTF,TGTGCCAGCAGCCGGGTTCTGGGTTCCACTTACTATGGCTACACCTTC,NA,TRBV3-1,few,TRBJ1-2
CASTPGQGSNQPQHF,TGTGCCAGCACCCCGGGACAGGGAAGCAATCAGCCCCAGCATTTT,TRBD1,TRBV6-1,few,TRBJ1-5
CASSVWTGSYNSPLHF,TGCGCCAGCAGCGTCTGGACGGGGTCCTATAATTCACCCCTCCACTTT,NA,TRBV4-3,NA,TRBJ1-6
CASSLAPGQRNTEAFF,TGCGCCAGCAGCTTGGCCCCGGGACAGCGGAACACTGAAGCTTTCTTT,TRBD1,TRBV5-1,NA,TRBJ1-1
CASSEYPAGSGNTIYF,TGTGCCAGCAGTGAATACCCGGCGGGCTCTGGAAACACCATATATTTT,NA,TRBV25-1,NA,TRBJ1-3
CASSSGTSLYEQYF,TGTGCCAGCAGCTCCGGGACTAGTCTTTACGAGCAGTACTTC,TRBD2,TRBV6-6,NA,TRBJ2-7
CASSQTFRGNTEAFF,TGCGCCAGCAGCCAAACCTTCAGGGGGAACACTGAAGCTTTCTTT,NA,TRBV4-3,few,TRBJ1-1
CASSALATNEKLFF,TGTGCCAGCAGTGCCCTGGCAACTAATGAAAAACTGTTTTTT,NA,TRBV25-1,NA,TRBJ1-4
CASSLGQGMSNEQFF,TGTGCCAGCAGTTTAGGGCAGGGTATGAGCAATGAGCAGTTCTTC,NA,TRBV12-3/TRBV12-4,NA,TRBJ2-1